Each of the 10 T cell receptor beta chains below was sequenced from the same sample in a study of yellow fever vaccine responses in identical twins (dated by TCRdb to between 2018 and 2020). Libraries came from RT-PCR. TCRdb lists the instrument as Illumina HiSeq 2500. The public reads were reanalyzed by TCRdb: fastp trimming at Q25, MiXCR alignment, in-frame beta chains only. Merged by CDR3 protein, the rows form single entries marked with the most common genes and DNA. This sample gives 2,600 or so distinct CDR3 sequences in total; about 79% of them show up just once. 5% to 6.5% of the sample is taken by the ten largest. The sample was T cells from blood (PBMCs), unsorted or a sorted subset (not recorded which), taken before or after yellow fever vaccination (not recorded which). The receptors here all came from a young woman who received the yellow fever vaccine. Donor details come from another sample of the same person, matched by shared clones.

This CDR3 is CASSSASMTDTQYF. The DNA for the CDR3 is TGTGCCAGCAGCTCCGCTAGCATGACAGATACGCAGTATTTT. The chain employs TRBV7-9 and TRBJ2-3; maybe TRBD2 (5 bases). CDR1 is SEHNR, CDR2 FQNEAQ, per germline (reference sequence). The CDR3 loop spans 14 amino acids. The ends were cut back, 4 bases at V and 3 bases at J, with 11 bases in the middle.

The rearrangement joins TRBV12-3 or TRBV12-4 to TRBJ1-2; D remains ambiguous. The V end lost 2 bases, the J end lost 4 bases, and 5 bases lay between the germline ends. CDR3 length equals 12 residues. CDR3 sequence (DNA): TGTGCCAGCAGTTTATACAGCTATGGCTACACCTTC. Amino acid sequence: CASSLYSYGYTF.

This clonotype has a handful of counts. V is TRBV4-1 and J is TRBJ1-1; D is ambiguous. Trimming removed 5 bases at V and 4 bases at J, with 11 bases between. The length of the CDR3 is 13 residues. CDR1 and CDR2 (germline): MGHRA, YSYEKL. CDR3 sequence (DNA): TGCGCCAGCAGCTGGCGTGACCCCACTGAAGCTTTCTTT. Its translation is CASSWRDPTEAFF.

This chain connects TRBV20-1 to TRBJ2-2; the D gene is possibly TRBD2 (5 bases). This CDR3 contains 13 residues. The germline V gene has CDR1 DFQATT and CDR2 SNEGSKA (reference sequence). Deletions cut 3 bases from V and 6 bases from J, with 11 bases between. The CDR3 coding sequence is TGCAGTGCTAGTGCCGGGATCCCCGGGGAGCTGTTTTTT. Translation: CSASAGIPGELFF.

The V gene is TRBV10-3, the J gene TRBJ2-3; D unresolved. From germline, CDR1 is ENHRY and CDR2 SYGVKD. The CDR3 runs 14 residues. V lost 3 bases to trimming and J lost 0 bases, with 7 bases between them. CDR3 amino acids: CAISDEASTDTQYF. The CDR3, as DNA: TGTGCCATCAGTGACGAGGCTAGCACAGATACGCAGTATTTT.

This clonotype was seen a few times. The rearrangement links TRBV28 to TRBJ1-1; 7 nucleotides line up with TRBD1. Unmatched junction bases numbered 6, after V lost 6 bases and J lost 2 bases. The CDR3 extends over 14 amino acids. The germline V gene has CDR1 MDHEN and CDR2 SYDVKM. CDR3 nucleotide sequence: TGTGCCAGCAGCCGACAGGGAGACAACACTGAAGCTTTCTTT. As protein: CASSRQGDNTEAFF.

V and J are TRBV20-1 and TRBJ2-2; D remains ambiguous. Trimming pared 6 bases from V and 0 bases from J, leaving 8 bases between. The length of the CDR3 is 13 residues. The germline gives CDR1 DFQATT, CDR2 SNEGSKA (reference sequence). In DNA, the CDR3 is TGCAGTGCGGACCCAGCGAACACCGGGGAGCTGTTTTTT. As protein: CSADPANTGELFF.

This CDR3 reads CASSYETGVVDQPQHF. CDR3 sequence (DNA): TGTGCCAGCAGTTACGAGACAGGGGTGGTGGATCAGCCCCAGCATTTT. This chain uses TRBV6-2 or TRBV6-3 with TRBJ1-5, with 8 bases that match TRBD1. Per germline, CDR1 MNHEY and CDR2 SVGEGT. J gave up 5 bases and V 2 bases, and 8 bases lay outside the gene matches. The CDR3 runs to 16 residues.

This chain joins TRBV11-3 and TRBJ1-4; D gene uncertain. Germline lookup yields CDR1 SGHNT and CDR2 YENEEA. The CDR3 loop spans 14 amino acids. V lost 3 bases, J lost 0 bases, and 5 bases lay in between. The CDR3, as DNA: TGTGCCAGCAGCTTTGGGACAACTAATGAAAAACTGTTTTTT. Protein sequence: CASSFGTTNEKLFF.

The chain joins TRBV13 to TRBJ2-1; 8 bases map to TRBD1. In germline, CDR1 is PRHDT, CDR2 FYEKMQ (reference sequence). CDR3 length: 16 residues. The V gene end was trimmed by 5 bases and the J gene end by 2 bases; junction bases not matched to a gene: 8. CDR3 bases: TGTGCCAGCAGCCTCACGGACAGGGACCCCTACAATGAGCAGTTCTTC. As protein: CASSLTDRDPYNEQFF.